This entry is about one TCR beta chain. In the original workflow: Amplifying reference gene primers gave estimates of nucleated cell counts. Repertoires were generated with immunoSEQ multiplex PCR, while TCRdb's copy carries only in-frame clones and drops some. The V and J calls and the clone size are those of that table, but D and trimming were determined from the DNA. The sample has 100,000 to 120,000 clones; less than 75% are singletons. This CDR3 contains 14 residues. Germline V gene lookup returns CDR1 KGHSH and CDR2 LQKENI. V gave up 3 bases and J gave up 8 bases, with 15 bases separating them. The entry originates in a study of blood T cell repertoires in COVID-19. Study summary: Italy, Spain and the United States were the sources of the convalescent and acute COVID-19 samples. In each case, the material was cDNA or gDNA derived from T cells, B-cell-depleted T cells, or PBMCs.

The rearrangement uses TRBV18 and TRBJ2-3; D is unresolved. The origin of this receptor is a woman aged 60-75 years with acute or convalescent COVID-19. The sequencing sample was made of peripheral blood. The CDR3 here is CASSPPSSSGTQYF. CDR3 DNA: TGTGCCAGCTCACCTCCGAGTTCATCGGGTACGCAGTATTTT. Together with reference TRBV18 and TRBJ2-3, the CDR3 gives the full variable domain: NAGVMQNPRHLVRRRGQEARLRCSPMKGHSHVYWYRQLPEEGLKFMVYLQKENIIDESGMPKERFSAEFPKEGPSILRIQQVVRGDSAAYFCASSPPSSSGTQYFGPGTRLTVL.